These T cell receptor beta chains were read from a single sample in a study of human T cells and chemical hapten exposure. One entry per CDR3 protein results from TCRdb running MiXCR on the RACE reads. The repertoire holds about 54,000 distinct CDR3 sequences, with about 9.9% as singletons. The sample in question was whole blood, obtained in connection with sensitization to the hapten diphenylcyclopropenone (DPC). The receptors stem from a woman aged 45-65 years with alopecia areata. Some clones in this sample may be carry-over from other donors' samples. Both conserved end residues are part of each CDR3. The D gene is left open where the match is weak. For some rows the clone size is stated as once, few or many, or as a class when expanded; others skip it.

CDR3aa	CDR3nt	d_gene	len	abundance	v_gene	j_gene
CASRGQHVRSDGYTF	TGTGCCAGCAGGGGACAGCATGTCAGATCGGATGGCTACACCTTC	TRBD1	15	few	TRBV2	TRBJ1-2
CASSPGLMNTEAFF	TGTGCCAGCTCACCGGGACTGATGAACACTGAAGCTTTCTTT	.	14	many	TRBV18	TRBJ1-1
CASRFSLGVNTGELFF	TGTGCCAGCAGATTTTCCCTAGGGGTGAACACCGGGGAGCTGTTTTTT	.	16	.	TRBV6-5	TRBJ2-2
CASNRGGYGYTF	TGTGCCAGCAACAGGGGGGGATATGGCTACACCTTC	TRBD1	12	many	TRBV7-9	TRBJ1-2
CASSPGQGVNYGYTF	TGTGCCAGCTCCCCCGGACAGGGCGTTAACTATGGCTACACCTTC	TRBD1	15	.	TRBV18	TRBJ1-2
CASYASGTGSYGYTF	TGTGCCAGCTACGCCTCCGGGACAGGGTCCTATGGCTACACCTTC	TRBD1	15	many	TRBV6-2/TRBV6-3	TRBJ1-2
CASSFFFHNEQFF	TGTGCCAGCAGCTTTTTTTTCCACAATGAGCAGTTCTTC	.	13	few	TRBV7-9	TRBJ2-1
CASSLVLSGSMNTEAFF	TGTGCCAGCAGCTTGGTGTTGTCCGGTTCGATGAACACTGAAGCTTTCTTT	.	17	many	TRBV5-5	TRBJ1-1
CASIEGGNTEAFF	TGTGCCAGCATTGAGGGGGGGAACACTGAAGCTTTCTTT	.	13	few	TRBV6-6	TRBJ1-1
CATRKWIATDTQYF	TGTGCCACCAGAAAATGGATAGCCACAGATACGCAGTATTTT	.	14	.	TRBV15	TRBJ2-3
CASSLVAGTNQPKHF	TGTGCCAGCAGCTTAGTGGCAGGGACCAATCAGCCCAAGCATTTT	.	15	few	TRBV7-8	TRBJ1-5
CASSGGGYWEQYF	TGTGCCAGCAGCGGAGGGGGCTACTGGGAGCAGTACTTC	.	13	few	TRBV28	TRBJ2-7
CASSLDRYSGNTIYF	TGTGCCAGCAGCTTAGATCGGTACTCTGGAAACACCATATATTTT	.	15	few	TRBV11-2	TRBJ1-3
CASSLVPGLHQETQYF	TGTGCCAGCAGCTTAGTCCCGGGACTACACCAAGAGACCCAGTACTTC	TRBD2	16	.	TRBV7-9	TRBJ2-5
CASSPTPPGVMLFF	TGTGCCAGCAGCCCGACCCCCCCCGGTGTCATGCTGTTTTTT	.	14	.	TRBV7-9	TRBJ1-4
CSARDGITDTQYF	TGCAGTGCTAGAGACGGTATAACAGATACGCAGTATTTT	.	13	many	TRBV20-1	TRBJ2-3
CASSVQGGEQFF	TGTGCCAGCAGCGTTCAAGGCGGTGAGCAGTTCTTC	.	12	.	TRBV9	TRBJ2-1
CASSTQGGGRDEAFF	TGTGCCAGCAGCACACAGGGAGGAGGTCGTGATGAAGCTTTCTTT	.	15	few	TRBV28	TRBJ1-1
CASSLLADGPEDTQYF	TGTGCCAGCTCACTCTTAGCCGACGGGCCGGAAGATACGCAGTATTTT	.	16	.	TRBV18	TRBJ2-3
CSVEGNNMNTEAFF	TGCAGCGTTGAAGGCAACAACATGAACACTGAAGCTTTCTTT	.	14	few	TRBV29-1	TRBJ1-1
CASSPQPQGDQPQHF	TGTGCCAGCAGCCCCCAGCCACAGGGTGATCAGCCCCAGCATTTT	.	15	few	TRBV4-2	TRBJ1-5
CASSLGDREASNEQFF	TGTGCCAGCAGCTTGGGGGACAGGGAAGCTAGCAATGAGCAGTTCTTC	TRBD1	16	.	TRBV5-4	TRBJ2-1
CASSSGHRTDTQYF	TGTGCCAGCAGTTCGGGACACCGCACAGATACGCAGTATTTT	.	14	many	TRBV6-5	TRBJ2-3